The rows below give T cell receptor beta chains drawn from one sample of a study of T cells in Graves' hyperthyroidism and ophthalmopathy. In TCRdb, the multiplex PCR reads were re-called with MiXCR into one record per CDR3 protein. Of 350,000 or so distinct CDR3 sequences listed, around 23% were seen once; the top ten hold under 55%. Sequencing used blood. These receptors originate from a woman aged 50 to 60 with Graves' hyperthyroidism. CDR3s include the opening cysteine and the closing phenylalanine or tryptophan. A D gene is named only where the DNA matches it firmly. A row's size may be missing; if present it is once, few, many or a size class.

many	TRBD1	TRBJ1-1	TRBV7-8	CASSPTDRGRDTEAFF	TGTGCCAGCAGCCCTACCGACAGGGGGAGGGACACTGAAGCTTTCTTT
few	.	TRBJ1-1	TRBV6-2/TRBV6-3	CASSYGGTGTKDTEAFF	TGTGCCAGCAGTTACGGGGGCACAGGGACGAAGGACACTGAAGCTTTCTTT
many	.	TRBJ2-4	TRBV15	CATSDESPGNIQYF	TGTGCCACCAGCGACGAGAGCCCCGGGAACATTCAGTACTTC
few	TRBD2	TRBJ2-1	TRBV28	CASSSVGTSGRNEQFF	TGTGCCAGCAGTTCGGTGGGGACTAGCGGGAGGAATGAGCAGTTCTTC
many	.	TRBJ1-2	TRBV13	CASSLAREYYGYTF	TGTGCCAGCAGCTTAGCTAGGGAATACTATGGCTACACCTTC
few	.	TRBJ1-3	TRBV4-1	CASSPAGRQVGNTIYF	TGCGCCAGCAGCCCCGCGGGAAGGCAAGTCGGAAACACCATATATTTT
.	.	TRBJ2-2	TRBV30	CAWRMTGTILGELFF	TGTGCCTGGAGGATGACCGGGACAATCCTCGGGGAGCTGTTTTTT
many	TRBD1	TRBJ2-2	TRBV12-3/TRBV12-4	CASSRDRGGTGELFF	TGTGCCAGCAGTCGGGACAGGGGAGGAACCGGGGAGCTGTTTTTT
many	TRBD1	TRBJ1-2	TRBV7-2	CASSLGRRQGFYGYTF	TGTGCCAGCAGCTTAGGCCGCAGACAGGGATTCTATGGCTACACCTTC
many	.	TRBJ2-4	TRBV7-8	CASSLARAKNIQYF	TGTGCCAGCAGCTTAGCGCGAGCCAAAAACATTCAGTACTTC
few	.	TRBJ1-1	TRBV18	CASSPLSRINTEAFF	TGTGCCAGCTCACCTCTCAGTCGAATCAACACTGAAGCTTTCTTT
.	TRBD1	TRBJ2-5	TRBV25-1	CASSETGGKETQYF	TGTGCCAGCAGTGAAACAGGGGGGAAAGAGACCCAGTACTTC
few	.	TRBJ1-5	TRBV28	CASRVWGSNQPQHF	TGTGCCAGCAGGGTTTGGGGGAGCAATCAGCCCCAGCATTTT
.	.	TRBJ1-1	TRBV5-5	CASSLAGRTGAFF	TGTGCCAGCAGCTTGGCGGGTCGGACTGGAGCTTTCTTT
many	TRBD2	TRBJ2-7	TRBV29-1	CSVEGLFSGGVSYEQYF	TGCAGCGTTGAAGGTCTATTCAGCGGGGGGGTCTCCTACGAGCAGTACTTC
many	.	TRBJ1-1	TRBV10-3	CAISEIPVNTEAFF	TGTGCCATCAGTGAGATTCCAGTGAACACTGAAGCTTTCTTT
many	TRBD2	TRBJ2-3	TRBV20-1	CSAELAPRTDTQYF	TGCAGTGCCGAACTAGCGCCACGCACAGATACGCAGTATTTT
many	.	TRBJ1-1	TRBV2	CASSGQADTEAFF	TGTGCCAGCAGTGGACAGGCAGACACTGAAGCTTTCTTT
many	.	TRBJ2-7	TRBV9	CASSPVGAAEQYF	TGTGCCAGCAGCCCCGTGGGGGCCGCCGAGCAGTACTTC
many	TRBD1	TRBJ2-3	TRBV20-1	CSARDAGTGLFTDTQYF	TGCAGTGCTAGAGACGCCGGGACAGGACTTTTCACAGATACGCAGTATTTT
many	.	TRBJ2-3	TRBV5-1	CASSLGYGRLEATDTQYF	TGCGCCAGCAGCTTGGGATATGGACGCCTAGAGGCGACAGATACGCAGTATTTT
.	.	TRBJ1-5	TRBV19	CASSSLDSRNQPQHF	TGTGCCAGTAGTTCTCTGGACAGCAGAAATCAGCCCCAGCATTTT
many	.	TRBJ1-1	TRBV30	CAWSATLEAFF	TGTGCCTGGAGTGCTACCCTTGAAGCTTTCTTT
many	TRBD2	TRBJ2-5	TRBV6-1	CASRPTSAWVETQYF	TGTGCCAGCAGACCGACTAGCGCGTGGGTTGAGACCCAGTACTTC
many	TRBD1	TRBJ1-5	TRBV3-1	CASSQEQGNNQPQHF	TGTGCCAGCAGCCAAGAACAGGGGAACAATCAGCCCCAGCATTTT
.	TRBD1	TRBJ1-2	TRBV3-1	CASSQATGTGKGYTF	TGTGCCAGCAGCCAAGCCACCGGGACAGGGAAGGGCTACACCTTC
.	TRBD2	TRBJ2-1	TRBV5-1	CASAAGTSGRKSYNEQFF	TGCGCCAGCGCCGCCGGGACTAGCGGGAGGAAATCCTACAATGAGCAGTTCTTC
.	.	TRBJ2-7	TRBV29-1	CSVAVDPSEQYF	TGCAGCGTTGCTGTCGATCCGAGCGAGCAGTACTTC
.	.	TRBJ2-4	TRBV9	CASSDDSGRLDVAKNIQYF	TGTGCCAGCAGCGACGACTCCGGGAGACTGGACGTAGCCAAAAACATTCAGTACTTC
many	.	TRBJ2-5	TRBV18	CASSPEKTQYF	TGTGCCAGCTCACCAGAAAAGACCCAGTACTTC
.	.	TRBJ2-1	TRBV5-1	CASSLWEDGNEQFF	TGCGCCAGCAGCTTATGGGAGGATGGCAATGAGCAGTTCTTC
.	TRBD1	TRBJ2-1	TRBV28	CASSLGRDRETNEQFF	TGTGCCAGCAGTTTGGGTCGGGACAGGGAAACCAATGAGCAGTTCTTC
many	.	TRBJ1-5	TRBV28	CATVVVGQPQHF	TGTGCCACGGTAGTAGTGGGGCAGCCCCAGCATTTT
many	TRBD2	TRBJ2-1	TRBV5-1	CASSSPTGLAGAGEQFF	TGCGCCAGCAGCTCGCCGACAGGACTAGCGGGAGCAGGTGAGCAGTTCTTC
once	.	TRBJ1-2	TRBV12-3/TRBV12-4	CASSLGVRGNYGYTF	TGTGCCAGCAGTTTAGGCGTAAGGGGAAACTATGGCTACACCTTC